A selection of T cell receptor beta chains follows, all from one sample in a study of CD8+CD57+ T cells in acquired aplastic anemia. TCRdb re-derived calls from the reads in MiXCR, one entry per CDR3 protein. The sample consists of 200,000 to 250,000 distinct CDR3 sequences, roughly two thirds of them appearing once. Sequenced sample: sorted CD4+, CD8+, or CD8+CD57+ T cells (not recorded which) from PBMCs. The receptors stem from a human donor with aplastic anemia. The CDR3 runs from the conserved cysteine through the conserved F or W. D genes are given only for firm matches. Expanded clones get a size class; other rows say once, few or many, or leave the size out.

D gene: NA; V gene: TRBV5-1; clone size: NA; J gene: TRBJ1-6; CDR3 DNA: TGCGCCAGCTCGGGTCGCTATAATTCACCCCTCCACTTT; CDR3 protein: CASSGRYNSPLHF
D gene: TRBD1; V gene: TRBV15; clone size: NA; J gene: TRBJ2-7; CDR3 DNA: TGTGCCACCAGCAGACCGGGACAGGGGGGCGAGCAGTACTTC; CDR3 protein: CATSRPGQGGEQYF
D gene: NA; V gene: TRBV5-1; clone size: many; J gene: TRBJ2-2; CDR3 DNA: TGCGCCAGCAGCTTGGGGACAGACACCGGGGAGCTGTTTTTT; CDR3 protein: CASSLGTDTGELFF
D gene: TRBD2; V gene: TRBV5-1; clone size: NA; J gene: TRBJ2-2; CDR3 DNA: TGCGCCAGCAGCTCCACTAGCGGAACAGGGGAGCTGTTTTTT; CDR3 protein: CASSSTSGTGELFF
D gene: TRBD1; V gene: TRBV20-1; clone size: NA; J gene: TRBJ2-7; CDR3 DNA: TGCAGTGCCAGCGGACAGGGGGGGTACGAGCAGTACTTC; CDR3 protein: CSASGQGGYEQYF
D gene: TRBD1; V gene: TRBV25-1; clone size: NA; J gene: TRBJ1-2; CDR3 DNA: TGTGCCAGCCACGGACAGGGACTTAACTATGGCTACACCTTC; CDR3 protein: CASHGQGLNYGYTF
D gene: NA; V gene: TRBV24-1; clone size: NA; J gene: TRBJ1-1; CDR3 DNA: TGTGCCACCAGTGATTCCTATGGGGGTGAAGCTTTCTTT; CDR3 protein: CATSDSYGGEAFF
D gene: NA; V gene: TRBV10-2; clone size: few; J gene: TRBJ1-5; CDR3 DNA: TGCGCCAGCAGTGAGTCGATGGGTAGCAATCAGCCCCAGCATTTT; CDR3 protein: CASSESMGSNQPQHF
D gene: NA; V gene: TRBV7-8; clone size: NA; J gene: TRBJ1-4; CDR3 DNA: TGTGCCAGCAGCACCGGGACCGAAAAACTGTTTTTT; CDR3 protein: CASSTGTEKLFF
D gene: NA; V gene: TRBV12-3/TRBV12-4; clone size: NA; J gene: TRBJ2-7; CDR3 DNA: TGTGCCAGCAGTGCCGGGAGGGCAGGGGGCGAGCAGTACTTC; CDR3 protein: CASSAGRAGGEQYF
D gene: NA; V gene: TRBV25-1; clone size: NA; J gene: TRBJ2-7; CDR3 DNA: TGTGCCACCTTAAAGGGCTACGAGCAGTACTTC; CDR3 protein: CATLKGYEQYF
D gene: TRBD1; V gene: TRBV24-1; clone size: NA; J gene: TRBJ2-2; CDR3 DNA: TGTGCCACCAGTGATTTTTTGGGACAGGGGGACACCGGGGAGCTGTTTTTT; CDR3 protein: CATSDFLGQGDTGELFF
D gene: TRBD1; V gene: TRBV5-6; clone size: NA; J gene: TRBJ1-1; CDR3 DNA: TGTGCCAGCAGCAACGACAGGGGGCAAGCTTTCTTT; CDR3 protein: CASSNDRGQAFF
D gene: NA; V gene: TRBV7-9; clone size: once; J gene: TRBJ1-2; CDR3 DNA: TGCGCCAGCAGCTTGGCCCCAGGCGACTATGGTTACACCTTC; CDR3 protein: CASSLAPGDYGYTF
D gene: NA; V gene: TRBV7-9; clone size: NA; J gene: TRBJ2-1; CDR3 DNA: TGCGCCAGCAGCGAAGGCGGACGGGGGACTTACAATGAGCAGTTCTTC; CDR3 protein: CASSEGGRGTYNEQFF
D gene: TRBD2; V gene: TRBV29-1; clone size: NA; J gene: TRBJ2-1; CDR3 DNA: TGCAGCGTTGAAGGGGTAGCGGGAGGGCCGAATGAGCAGTTCTTC; CDR3 protein: CSVEGVAGGPNEQFF
D gene: TRBD1; V gene: TRBV27; clone size: many; J gene: TRBJ2-7; CDR3 DNA: TGTGCCAGCAGTCCGACAGGGGGATACGACGAGCAGTACTTC; CDR3 protein: CASSPTGGYDEQYF
D gene: TRBD1; V gene: TRBV24-1; clone size: NA; J gene: TRBJ2-3; CDR3 DNA: TGTGCCACCGGTGACAGGGGGACAGATACGCAGTATTTT; CDR3 protein: CATGDRGTDTQYF
D gene: NA; V gene: TRBV5-1; clone size: NA; J gene: TRBJ2-5; CDR3 DNA: TGCGCCAGCAGCCGGGCAGGCGAAGAGACCCAGTACTTC; CDR3 protein: CASSRAGEETQYF
D gene: NA; V gene: TRBV15; clone size: NA; J gene: TRBJ1-2; CDR3 DNA: TGTGCCACCAGCAGCCCAGTGCCCTCAATTTATGGCTACACCTTC; CDR3 protein: CATSSPVPSIYGYTF
D gene: NA; V gene: TRBV6-5; clone size: few; J gene: TRBJ2-7; CDR3 DNA: TGTGCCAGCGGACCCTACGAGCAGTACTTC; CDR3 protein: CASGPYEQYF
D gene: NA; V gene: TRBV19; clone size: NA; J gene: TRBJ2-5; CDR3 DNA: TGTGCCAGCACAGTTGGAGGGGACAAACAGTACTTC; CDR3 protein: CASTVGGDKQYF
D gene: NA; V gene: TRBV5-1; clone size: NA; J gene: TRBJ2-3; CDR3 DNA: TGCGCCAGCTACCAGGTCCCCCCCACAGATACGCAGTATTTT; CDR3 protein: CASYQVPPTDTQYF
D gene: TRBD2; V gene: TRBV6-4; clone size: many; J gene: TRBJ2-3; CDR3 DNA: TGTGCCAGCAGTGAAGGGACTAGCGGGGGGGCAGATACGCAGTATTTT; CDR3 protein: CASSEGTSGGADTQYF
D gene: NA; V gene: TRBV24-1; clone size: NA; J gene: TRBJ2-5; CDR3 DNA: TGTGCCACCAGTGACCCGACAGCTCCAGAGACCCAGTACTTC; CDR3 protein: CATSDPTAPETQYF
D gene: NA; V gene: TRBV10-1; clone size: NA; J gene: TRBJ2-3; CDR3 DNA: TGCGCCAGCAGTGAGTCATGGGATACGCAGTATTTT; CDR3 protein: CASSESWDTQYF
D gene: NA; V gene: TRBV9; clone size: once; J gene: TRBJ2-1; CDR3 DNA: TGTGCCAGCGGCCTCCGGGCCTACAATGAGCAGTTCTTC; CDR3 protein: CASGLRAYNEQFF
D gene: NA; V gene: TRBV5-1; clone size: NA; J gene: TRBJ2-7; CDR3 DNA: TGCGCCAGCGGGGCCGTTTCCTACAAGCAGTACTTC; CDR3 protein: CASGAVSYKQYF
D gene: NA; V gene: TRBV4-1; clone size: many; J gene: TRBJ2-1; CDR3 DNA: TGCGCCAGCAGCCAAGTAGAAACCGAGTACAATGAGCAGTTCTTC; CDR3 protein: CASSQVETEYNEQFF
D gene: TRBD1; V gene: TRBV5-5; clone size: NA; J gene: TRBJ2-5; CDR3 DNA: TGTGCCAGCAGTACCGGGACAGGCGTACTGGAGACCCAGTACTTC; CDR3 protein: CASSTGTGVLETQYF
D gene: NA; V gene: TRBV7-7; clone size: NA; J gene: TRBJ2-5; CDR3 DNA: TGTGCTAGCAGTACAGGCTTCCAAGAGACCCAGTACTTC; CDR3 protein: CASSTGFQETQYF
D gene: TRBD1; V gene: TRBV7-9; clone size: NA; J gene: TRBJ1-6; CDR3 DNA: TGTGCCAGCAGCCAGACAGGGGGCTCCTATAATTCACCCCTCCACTTT; CDR3 protein: CASSQTGGSYNSPLHF
D gene: NA; V gene: TRBV20-1; clone size: NA; J gene: TRBJ2-2; CDR3 DNA: TGCAGTGCCATCCGACAGCCGAACACCGGGGAGCTGTTTTTT; CDR3 protein: CSAIRQPNTGELFF
D gene: NA; V gene: TRBV6-5; clone size: NA; J gene: TRBJ1-6; CDR3 DNA: TGTGCCAGCAGTTACACTTCAGGGCACAATTCACCCCTCCACTTT; CDR3 protein: CASSYTSGHNSPLHF
D gene: NA; V gene: TRBV12-3/TRBV12-4; clone size: NA; J gene: TRBJ2-7; CDR3 DNA: TGTGCCAGCAGTTTCCGGACAACGTTCCGATACGAGCAGTACTTC; CDR3 protein: CASSFRTTFRYEQYF
D gene: TRBD2; V gene: TRBV20-1; clone size: NA; J gene: TRBJ2-2; CDR3 DNA: TGCAGTGCTAGGTACAGCGGGGACACCGGGGAGCTGTTTTTT; CDR3 protein: CSARYSGDTGELFF
D gene: TRBD1; V gene: TRBV4-3; clone size: NA; J gene: TRBJ1-6; CDR3 DNA: TGCGCCAGCAGCCAAGCCCATTCACAGGGGGCCAAGAATTCACCCCTCCACTTT; CDR3 protein: CASSQAHSQGAKNSPLHF
D gene: TRBD2; V gene: TRBV7-7; clone size: NA; J gene: TRBJ2-2; CDR3 DNA: TGTGCCAGCAGCCCAGATTCGGGGGGGAACACCGGGGAGCTGTTTTTT; CDR3 protein: CASSPDSGGNTGELFF
D gene: NA; V gene: TRBV10-3; clone size: NA; J gene: TRBJ1-4; CDR3 DNA: TGTGCCATCAGTGAGTCGAGAGGGGGGACGATTACCGAAAAACTGTTTTTT; CDR3 protein: CAISESRGGTITEKLFF
D gene: TRBD2; V gene: TRBV20-1; clone size: many; J gene: TRBJ2-3; CDR3 DNA: TGCAGTGCGCCTGGACTAGCGGGGGCCACAGATACGCAGTATTTT; CDR3 protein: CSAPGLAGATDTQYF
D gene: TRBD1; V gene: TRBV5-1; clone size: NA; J gene: TRBJ2-1; CDR3 DNA: TGCGCCAGCAGCTCGGGACAGGGCTCCTACAATGAGCAGTTCTTC; CDR3 protein: CASSSGQGSYNEQFF
D gene: NA; V gene: TRBV24-1; clone size: NA; J gene: TRBJ1-5; CDR3 DNA: TGTGCCACCAGTGATCACAGGTATAGCAATCAGCCCCAGCATTTT; CDR3 protein: CATSDHRYSNQPQHF
D gene: NA; V gene: TRBV27; clone size: few; J gene: TRBJ2-7; CDR3 DNA: TGTGCCAGCAGCCACATGGGGGGCGAGCAGTACTTC; CDR3 protein: CASSHMGGEQYF
D gene: NA; V gene: TRBV9; clone size: NA; J gene: TRBJ2-5; CDR3 DNA: TGTGCCAGCAGTCTTTTCTCGGACAGACAAGAGACCCAGTACTTC; CDR3 protein: CASSLFSDRQETQYF
D gene: NA; V gene: TRBV5-1; clone size: NA; J gene: TRBJ2-6; CDR3 DNA: TGCGCCAGCAGCTTGACCGGTGGCTCTGGGGCCAACGTCCTGACTTTC; CDR3 protein: CASSLTGGSGANVLTF